This TCR beta chain derives from a study of early T cells in non-severe SARS-CoV-2 infection. The wider study: Chains stayed unpaired after sequencing of bulk RNA from unsorted whole blood.

Whole-study results and caveats: Using VDJdb, the matching emphasized anti-spike CD8 responses while missing private and CD4 specificities.

The library protocol tagged individual cDNA molecules with unique molecular identifiers. MiXCR, run by TCRdb on the 5' RACE reads, gives a single entry per CDR3 protein. The table records roughly 25,000 distinct CDR3 sequences, less than 6.5% of them present only once. As concerns this clonotype: Its cognate antigen is unknown.

Germline loops: CDR1 SQVTM, CDR2 ANQGSEA. The CDR3 extends over 11 amino acids. The trim removed 7 bases at V and 5 bases at J, leaving 2 bases unmatched. Sequences were obtained from whole blood. This TCR derives from an adult who was a healthcare worker with PCR-confirmed SARS-CoV-2 infection or an uninfected control (not recorded which). The V and J genes are TRBV29-1 and TRBJ2-7; 10 positions match TRBD1. As DNA, the CDR3 is TGCAGCGGGGGACAGGGGAACGAGCAGTACTTC. It translates to CSGGQGNEQYF.